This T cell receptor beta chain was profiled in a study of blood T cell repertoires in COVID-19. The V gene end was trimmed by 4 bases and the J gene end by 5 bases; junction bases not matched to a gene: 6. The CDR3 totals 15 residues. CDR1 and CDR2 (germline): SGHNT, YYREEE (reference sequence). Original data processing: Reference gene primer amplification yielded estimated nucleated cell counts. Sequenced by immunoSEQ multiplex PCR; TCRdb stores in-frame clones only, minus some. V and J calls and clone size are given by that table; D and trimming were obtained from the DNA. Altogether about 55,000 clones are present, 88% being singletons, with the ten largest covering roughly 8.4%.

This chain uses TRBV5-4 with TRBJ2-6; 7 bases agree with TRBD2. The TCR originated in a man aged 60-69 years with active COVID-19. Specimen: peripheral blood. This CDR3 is CASSMRAGRANVLTF. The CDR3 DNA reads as TGTGCCAGCAGCATGCGAGCGGGAAGGGCCAACGTCCTGACTTTC. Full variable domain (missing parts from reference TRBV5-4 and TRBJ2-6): ETGVTQSPTHLIKTRGQQVTLRCSSQSGHNTVSWYQQALGQGPQFIFQYYREEENGRGNFPPRFSGLQFPNYSSELNVNALELDDSALYLCASSMRAGRANVLTFGAGSRLTVL.